A single sample is the source of the 18 T cell receptor beta chains below, sequenced in a study of technical replicates of blood from several donors. TCRdb keeps only in-frame clones here, not all; method: immunoSEQ multiplex PCR. The sample records about 85,000 clones, about 94% being singletons. The sequenced material came from T cells isolated from PBMCs. These receptors originate from a human donor in good health.

This rearrangement joins TRBV9 to TRBJ2-1, with TRBD2 as a possible D gene (6 bases). V lost 2 bases and J lost 3, with 12 bases in between. CDR3 length: 15 amino acids. Germline values: CDR1 SGDLS, CDR2 YYNGEE. For the CDR3, the DNA is TGTGCCAGCAGCGTTGGGACTTCAAACTACAATGAGCAGTTCTTC. Its translation: CASSVGTSNYNEQFF.

The rearrangement links TRBV4-2 to TRBJ2-7, with TRBD1 as a possible D gene (5 bases). V lost 0 bases, J lost 2 bases, and 26 bases lay in between. Germline CDR1 reads LGHNA; CDR2 reads YNFKEQ. The CDR3 sequence is 20 residues long. CDR3 bases: TGTGCCAGCAGCCAAGACCGACGAGACAGTGTAGTTTCTCGACCCTACGAGCAGTACTTC. It is translated as CASSQDRRDSVVSRPYEQYF.

The chain uses TRBV11-2 and TRBJ2-7; D perhaps matches TRBD1 (5 bases). V was clipped by 5 bases and J by 2 bases, with 13 bases between them. The CDR3 has 14 amino acids. Germline lookup yields CDR1 SGHAT and CDR2 FQNNGV. The CDR3 loop reads CASSPAGRTYEQYF. The CDR3, as DNA: TGTGCCAGCAGCCCCGCAGGGCGCACCTACGAGCAGTACTTC. The full variable domain, its missing parts supplied by reference TRBV11-2 and TRBJ2-7, is EAGVAQSPRYKIIEKRQSVAFWCNPISGHATLYWYQQILGQGPKLLIQFQNNGVVDDSQLPKDRFSAERLKGVDSTLKIQPAKLEDSAVYLCASSPAGRTYEQYFGPGTRLTVT.

This chain connects TRBV2 to TRBJ1-1; tentative D call: TRBD1 (5 bases). Deletions cut 7 bases from V and 12 bases from J, with 24 bases between. This CDR3 spans 14 amino acids. In germline, CDR1 is SNHLY, CDR2 FYNNEI. CDR3: CASTTSQEWGGTFF. Written as DNA, the CDR3 is TGTGCCAGCACCACTTCACAAGAATGGGGCGGAACTTTCTTT. Full variable domain (remainder filled in from reference TRBV2 and TRBJ1-1): EPEVTQTPSHQVTQMGQEVILRCVPISNHLYFYWYRQILGQKVEFLVSFYNNEISEKSEIFDDQFSVERPDGSNFTLKIRSTKLEDSAMYFCASTTSQEWGGTFFGQGTRLTVV.

The chain employs TRBV6-1 and TRBJ1-1; D perhaps matches TRBD1 (5 bases). This CDR3 comprises 14 residues. V dropped 4 bases and J dropped 3 bases, with 12 bases sitting between them. Germline V gene data show CDR1 as MNHNS and CDR2 as SASEGT. The CDR3 protein is CASSVGDSDTEAFF. The DNA of the CDR3 is TGTGCCAGCAGTGTAGGAGACAGTGACACTGAAGCTTTCTTT.

The chain has TRBV6-5 and TRBJ2-1, with 10 positions matching TRBD2. The ends lost 5 bases at V and 4 bases at J; junction bases unmatched: 2. The CDR3 is made up of 14 amino acids. Germline CDR1 and CDR2: MNHEY and SVGAGI. CDR3 protein: CASSSGREYNEQFF. CDR3 DNA sequence: TGTGCCAGCAGTAGCGGGAGGGAGTACAATGAGCAGTTCTTC.

The J gene is TRBJ1-2, the V gene TRBV5-4, with a tentative D call TRBD1 (6 bases). V lost 5 bases and J 2 bases, leaving 13 bases between the germline ends. Germline CDR1 SGHNT, CDR2 YYREEE (reference sequence). The CDR3 has 14 residues. CDR3 region: CASSRQGKNYGYTF. The CDR3, as DNA: TGTGCCAGCAGTCGCCAGGGGAAGAACTATGGCTACACCTTC.

The CDR3, as DNA: TGTGCCAGCAGGACGACAGGGGTAGTAGGCTACACCTTC. This sequence encodes CASRTTGVVGYTF. The chain recombines TRBV6-1 with TRBJ1-2; the match to TRBD1 covers 8 bases. This CDR3 has 13 amino acids. The V gene's germline CDR1 is MNHNS and CDR2 SASEGT. The J segment lost 8 bases and the V segment lost 6 bases, leaving 8 bases of the junction unmatched.

J is TRBJ2-7 and V is TRBV27; D call uncertain. This CDR3 has 12 residues. The germline CDR1 and CDR2 sequences are MNHEY and SMNVEV (reference sequence). Trimming removed 4 bases at V and 0 bases at J, with 4 bases between. The CDR3 coding sequence is TGTGCCAGCAGTTCCTCCTCCTACGAGCAGTACTTC. Protein sequence: CASSSSSYEQYF.

CDR3 loop: CASSSPGLEVYEQYF. CDR3 nucleotide sequence: TGTGCCAGCAGCTCTCCCGGACTAGAAGTCTACGAGCAGTACTTC. V is TRBV7-2 and J is TRBJ2-7; 7 nucleotides line up with TRBD2. The germline gives CDR1 SGHTA, CDR2 FQGNSA. V gave up 4 bases and J gave up 3 bases; unmatched junction bases: 9. The CDR3 loop spans 15 amino acids.

The chain uses TRBV5-1 and TRBJ2-7; 9 nucleotides align to TRBD1. V dropped 4 bases and J dropped 1; count of bases not matched to a gene: 12. Germline loops: CDR1 SGHRS, CDR2 YFSETQ. The CDR3 is made up of 17 amino acids. The CDR3 loop is CASSPQGANDVSYEQYF. The CDR3 coding sequence is TGCGCCAGCAGCCCACAGGGGGCTAATGATGTTTCCTACGAGCAGTACTTC.

The chain recombines TRBV27 with TRBJ2-1, with D maybe TRBD1 (6 bases). Germline loops: CDR1 MNHEY, CDR2 SMNVEV (reference sequence). The CDR3 sequence is 16 residues long. Deletions cut 0 bases from V and 4 bases from J, with 13 bases between. CDR3 sequence (DNA): TGTGCCAGCAGTTTATCCCCAGGGGTCGATTACAATGAGCAGTTCTTC. Amino acid sequence: CASSLSPGVDYNEQFF.

The chain is built from TRBV19 and TRBJ1-2; no clear D gene. The V gene lost 5 bases and the J gene lost 4 bases, with 8 bases spanning the gap. Germline values: CDR1 LNHDA, CDR2 SQIVND (reference sequence). The CDR3 is 12 residues long. DNA for the CDR3: TGTGCCAGTAGTTCACAACCCTATGGCTACACCTTC. It specifies CASSSQPYGYTF.

The chain uses TRBV2 and TRBJ2-1, with D perhaps TRBD2 (5 bases). The CDR3 is 14 amino acids. Per germline, CDR1 SNHLY and CDR2 FYNNEI. Between the trimmed V and J ends, which lost 6 bases and 6 bases, there was a span of 15 bases. DNA for the CDR3: TGTGCCAGCAGCTCTCCTCTCACTAGCAATGAGCAGTTCTTC. Amino acid sequence: CASSSPLTSNEQFF.

The V call is TRBV6-4, the J call TRBJ2-1, with D perhaps TRBD1 (5 bases). This CDR3 contains 14 residues. Looked up from germline, CDR1 is MRHNA and CDR2 is SNTAGT. V was trimmed by 4 bases and J by 3 bases, leaving 10 bases between them. CDR3 DNA sequence: TGTGCCAGCAGTGTATTAGGGGACTACAATGAGCAGTTCTTC. Its protein product is CASSVLGDYNEQFF.

The rearrangement joins TRBV28 to TRBJ2-1, with D possibly matching TRBD1 (6 bases). The CDR3 totals 15 residues. With 3 bases removed from V and 2 bases from J, the gap between germline ends came to 11 bases. Germline V gene sequence: CDR1 MDHEN, CDR2 SYDVKM. The chain's CDR3 is CASSFTGRTYNEQFF. DNA for the CDR3: TGTGCCAGCAGTTTCACAGGGCGGACCTACAATGAGCAGTTCTTC.

The gene calls are TRBV19 and TRBJ1-5, with TRBD1 as a possible D gene (6 bases). V shed 5 bases and J shed 5 bases, with 10 bases lying between them. The CDR3 is 13 amino acids. Germline V CDR1 and CDR2: LNHDA, SQIVND (reference sequence). As DNA, the CDR3 is TGTGCCAGTAGTGAGGACAGTTATCAGCCCCAGCATTTT. Its protein product is CASSEDSYQPQHF.

The rearrangement links TRBV5-4 to TRBJ2-3, with TRBD2 identical over 16 bases. The CDR3 has 19 residues. V trimming: 4 bases; J trimming: 7 bases; junction bases outside the gene matches: 15. Germline V lookup: CDR1 SGHNT, CDR2 YYREEE (reference sequence). The CDR3 DNA reads as TGTGCCAGCAGCCCCGTGGGGACTAGCGGGAGGGCCGAGCGATATACGCAGTATTTT. Residues: CASSPVGTSGRAERYTQYF.